This T cell receptor beta chain was found in a study of cytomegalovirus exposure and HLA in healthy donors. Germline CDR1 is MDHEN and CDR2 is SYDVKM. With V trimmed by 6 bases and J by 1 base, 6 bases remained unmatched. CDR3 length: 14 residues. The PCR employed 60 Vbeta primers together with 13 Jbeta primers. The method was immunoSEQ multiplex PCR; TCRdb's version includes in-frame clones alone and lacks a portion of them. The data hold about 190,000 clones, with roughly four fifths observed a single time. Sequencing used PBMCs. This chain uses TRBV28 with TRBJ2-7; 7 nucleotides align to TRBD1. The TCR originated in a woman aged 50 to 60 in good health and CMV-seropositive. In nucleotides, the CDR3 is TGTGCCAGCAGAAGACAGGGCGGGTCCTACGAGCAGTACTTC. Amino acid sequence: CASRRQGGSYEQYF.